This T cell receptor beta chain was obtained from a study of T cell responses to AZD1222 COVID-19 vaccine. CDR1 LGHNA and CDR2 YNFKEQ come from the germline V gene. Trimming left V 1 base short and J 1 base short, with 10 bases between. There are 15 residues in the CDR3. Findings and limits, study-wide: White British people made up most donors, females outnumbered males, and clonal diversity was possibly underestimated. Spike regions recognized by vaccine-associated CD4 TCRs spanned the protein, led by 160-218 and 743-854.

Assay: immunoSEQ multiplex PCR; the TCRdb copy retains only in-frame clones and omits some. The sample shows 150,000 or so clones, about 89% of them seen only once. Worth noting for this clone: As yet, its antigen is unknown.

The sample here was peripheral blood, taken 28 days after the second AZD1222 dose. The sequence was collected from an adult who received the AZD1222 COVID-19 vaccine. The chain uses TRBV4-2 and TRBJ2-5; D call uncertain. CDR3 region: CASSQGPATQETQYF. The DNA for the CDR3 is TGTGCCAGCAGCCAAGGGCCAGCAACCCAAGAGACCCAGTACTTC.